This passage covers 17 T cell receptor beta chains from one sample sequenced in a study of T cell changes during pregnancy in multiple sclerosis. The protocol was immunoSEQ multiplex PCR, while the TCRdb copy is restricted to in-frame clones and leaves out a portion. The sample carries 45,000 to 65,000 clones, roughly 90% recorded once. The source was CD4+ T cells from peripheral blood mononuclear cells, collected after pregnancy. These receptors originate from a female donor with multiple sclerosis, enrolled in a pregnancy study.

The rearrangement uses TRBV28 and TRBJ2-5; 8 bases align to TRBD2. This CDR3 is built from 14 residues. Per the germline V gene, CDR1 is MDHEN and CDR2 is SYDVKM. V trimming: 6 bases; J trimming: 5 bases; junction bases outside the gene matches: 8. CDR3 DNA: TGTGCCAGCAGCCCAATAGCGGGAAAGGAGACCCAGTACTTC. Amino acid sequence: CASSPIAGKETQYF.

V is TRBV4-2 and J is TRBJ2-5; 7 bases agree with TRBD2. The germline V gene has CDR1 LGHNA and CDR2 YNFKEQ. The V segment lost 5 bases and the J segment 2 bases; nucleotides outside the gene matches: 5. This CDR3 is built from 14 residues. DNA of the CDR3: TGTGCCAGCAGCTATGGGGAGGGGCAAGAGACCCAGTACTTC. Protein: CASSYGEGQETQYF.

V is TRBV18 and J is TRBJ1-4; TRBD1 agrees at 8 bases. The germline V gene has CDR1 KGHSH and CDR2 LQKENI. The CDR3 runs to 17 residues. V lost 1 base to trimming and J lost 0 bases; unmatched junction nucleotides: 4. CDR3 sequence reads: CASSPRQGTTTNEKLFF. DNA for the CDR3: TGTGCCAGCTCACCACGACAGGGGACGACAACTAATGAAAAACTGTTTTTT.

The chain employs TRBV5-4 and TRBJ2-7, with 9 bases that match TRBD1. The ends lost 4 bases at V and 2 bases at J; junction bases unmatched: 10. The germline V gene encodes CDR1 SGHNT and CDR2 YYREEE (reference sequence). The CDR3 runs to 16 residues. The CDR3 here is CASSPGTGKITYEQYF. DNA for the CDR3: TGTGCCAGCAGCCCCGGGACAGGGAAGATAACCTACGAGCAGTACTTC. Complete variable domain (other parts from reference TRBV5-4 and TRBJ2-7): ETGVTQSPTHLIKTRGQQVTLRCSSQSGHNTVSWYQQALGQGPQFIFQYYREEENGRGNFPPRFSGLQFPNYSSELNVNALELDDSALYLCASSPGTGKITYEQYFGPGTRLTVT.

The chain joins TRBV6-5 to TRBJ1-4, with 11 positions matching TRBD1. The CDR3 is 15 amino acids. The J segment lost 8 bases and the V segment lost 0 bases, leaving 2 bases of the junction unmatched. CDR1 is MNHEY, CDR2 SVGAGI, per germline. The CDR3: CASSYSGTGGEKLFF. CDR3 sequence (DNA): TGTGCCAGCAGTTACTCTGGGACAGGGGGAGAAAAACTGTTTTTT.

The CDR3 sequence: CASSQELGHRGAFF. CDR3 nucleotides: TGCGCCAGCAGCCAAGAGCTGGGTCATCGCGGCGCTTTCTTT. This rearrangement joins TRBV4-3 to TRBJ1-1, with D unclear. The CDR3 length is 14 residues. The germline V and J ends were trimmed by 0 bases and 11 bases, with 16 bases remaining between them. Germline V CDR1 and CDR2: LGHNA, YSLEER.

The rearrangement uses TRBV11-2 and TRBJ2-7, with TRBD2 matching over 9 bases. From germline, CDR1 is SGHAT and CDR2 FQNNGV. The CDR3 extends over 15 amino acids. Unmatched junction bases numbered 2, after V lost 1 base and J lost 1 base. The CDR3 sequence: CASSLVAGESYEQYF. CDR3 nucleotide sequence: TGTGCCAGCAGCTTAGTAGCGGGAGAGTCCTACGAGCAGTACTTC.

V is TRBV5-1 and J is TRBJ2-7, with D unresolved. V shed 0 bases and J shed 5 bases, with 9 bases lying between them. The CDR3 runs 13 residues. Germline V gives CDR1 SGHRS, CDR2 YFSETQ. The CDR3 protein is CASSLGLVNEQYF. The CDR3 coding sequence is TGCGCCAGCAGCTTGGGTCTCGTTAACGAGCAGTACTTC.

The chain combines TRBV28 with TRBJ1-5, with D maybe TRBD1 (5 bases). Germline loops: CDR1 MDHEN, CDR2 SYDVKM. The CDR3 contains 16 residues. V lost 6 bases to trimming and J lost 3 bases, with 18 bases between them. The CDR3 loop is CASSQTLGLSNQPQHF. The CDR3 DNA reads TGTGCCAGCAGCCAAACCCTGGGACTATCCAATCAGCCCCAGCATTTT.

The chain couples TRBV18 to TRBJ2-3; 7 bases are shared with TRBD2. This CDR3 has 15 residues. Germline loops: CDR1 KGHSH, CDR2 LQKENI. V lost 5 bases to trimming and J lost 4 bases; unmatched junction nucleotides: 9. DNA of the CDR3: TGTGCCAGCTCAATTCTCGCGGGAGAGTCAGATACGCAGTATTTT. Translating gives CASSILAGESDTQYF.

The chain recombines TRBV4-2 with TRBJ2-3; 7 nucleotides agree with TRBD2. The CDR3 runs to 14 residues. Germline V gene sequence: CDR1 LGHNA, CDR2 YNFKEQ. The V segment lost 6 bases and the J segment 0 bases; nucleotides outside the gene matches: 3. The CDR3 protein is CASRETSSTDTQYF. The CDR3, as DNA: TGTGCCAGCAGGGAGACTAGCAGCACAGATACGCAGTATTTT.

The V gene is TRBV7-3, the J gene TRBJ2-5; 10 nucleotides line up with TRBD1. The ends lost 4 bases at V and 4 bases at J; junction bases unmatched: 0. The CDR3 has 13 residues. CDR1 is SGHTA and CDR2 is FQGTGA in the germline V gene. The CDR3 DNA reads as TGTGCCAGCAGCTGGGACAGGGGAGAGACCCAGTACTTC. Translation gives CASSWDRGETQYF.

The CDR3: CASKRTSGSNNEQFF. The DNA of the CDR3 is TGTGCCAGCAAACGGACTAGCGGGAGCAACAATGAGCAGTTCTTC. The chain employs TRBV6-1 and TRBJ2-1, with 13 bases aligning to TRBD2. The trim removed 7 bases at V and 5 bases at J, leaving 5 bases unmatched. Per germline, CDR1 MNHNS and CDR2 SASEGT. This CDR3 spans 15 amino acids.

The rearrangement links TRBV7-9 to TRBJ1-1; tentatively, D is TRBD1 (5 bases). V was pared by 1 base and J by 6 bases, with 9 bases between. Per the germline V gene, CDR1 is SEHNR and CDR2 is FQNEAQ (reference sequence). CDR3 length: 13 residues. CDR3 in DNA: TGTGCCAGCAGCTTAGGGGGGGAAGCTGAAGCTTTCTTT. Its translation: CASSLGGEAEAFF. The full variable domain, its missing parts supplied by reference TRBV7-9 and TRBJ1-1, is DTGVSQNPRHKITKRGQNVTFRCDPISEHNRLYWYRQTLGQGPEFLTYFQNEAQLEKSRLLSDRFSAERPKGSFSTLEIQRTEQGDSAMYLCASSLGGEAEAFFGQGTRLTVV.

The chain carries TRBV29-1 and TRBJ2-1, with TRBD2 matching over 13 bases. V dropped 6 bases and J dropped 7; count of bases not matched to a gene: 6. This CDR3 region has 14 residues. Germline V CDR1 and CDR2: SQVTM, ANQGSEA. DNA of the CDR3: TGCAGCGTAGGTGGACTAGCGGGAGCGAATGAGCAGTTCTTC. Amino acids: CSVGGLAGANEQFF.

This clone was detected once. The chain links TRBV7-8 to TRBJ2-1; D gene unclear. The germline V gene encodes CDR1 SGHVS and CDR2 FQNEAQ. Trimming took 1 base from V and 6 from J, leaving 7 bases between them. The CDR3 has 13 amino acids. CDR3: CASSLGSFNEQFF. Written as DNA, the CDR3 is TGTGCCAGCAGCTTAGGTAGTTTCAATGAGCAGTTCTTC.

The rearrangement uses TRBV28 and TRBJ1-5; D gene ambiguous. Per germline, CDR1 MDHEN and CDR2 SYDVKM. Trimming removed 7 bases at V and 0 bases at J, with 13 bases between. This CDR3 has 15 amino acids. The CDR3 region has the DNA TGTGCCAGCACCCTCCCGGGGTCTAGCAATCAGCCCCAGCATTTT. This codes for CASTLPGSSNQPQHF.